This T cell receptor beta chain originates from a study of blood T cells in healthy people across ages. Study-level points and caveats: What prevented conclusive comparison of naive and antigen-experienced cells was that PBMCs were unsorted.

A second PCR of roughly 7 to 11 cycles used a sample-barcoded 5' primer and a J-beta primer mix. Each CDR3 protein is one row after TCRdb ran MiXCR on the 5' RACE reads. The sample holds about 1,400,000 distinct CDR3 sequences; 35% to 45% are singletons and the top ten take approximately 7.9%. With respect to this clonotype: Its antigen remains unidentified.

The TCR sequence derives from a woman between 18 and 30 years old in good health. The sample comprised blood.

This CDR3 is CASSPVAGVATDTQYF. In nucleotides, the CDR3 is TGTGCCAGCAGCCCCGTAGCGGGAGTTGCTACAGATACGCAGTATTTT. The chain carries TRBV7-2 and TRBJ2-3; the match to TRBD2 covers 9 bases. Germline CDR1 SGHTA, CDR2 FQGNSA. The CDR3 covers 16 residues. The V and J ends lost 5 bases and 3 bases, in that order; junction bases with no gene match: 9. The full variable domain, in which reference TRBV7-2 and TRBJ2-3 provide the parts outside the CDR3, is GAGVSQSPSNKVTEKGKDVELRCDPISGHTALYWYRQSLGQGLEFLIYFQGNSAPDKSGLPSDRFSAERTGGSVSTLTIQRTQQEDSAVYLCASSPVAGVATDTQYFGPGTRLTVL.